The next 13 T cell receptor beta chains were all read from a single sample in a study of cytomegalovirus exposure and HLA in healthy donors. The PCR employed 60 Vbeta primers together with 13 Jbeta primers. The repertoire was sequenced with immunoSEQ multiplex PCR; TCRdb's copy has only in-frame clones and lacks some. The repertoire includes some 200,000 clones, more than 65% of them detected once, and 0.6% to 0.7% sits in the top ten. Sequenced sample: PBMCs. These receptors all come from a man aged 18 to 29 in good health and CMV-seronegative.

In its sample, this clone was seen once. The gene calls are TRBV11-3 and TRBJ2-6; D is perhaps TRBD2 (7 bases). The length of the CDR3 is 17 residues. The germline gives CDR1 SGHNT, CDR2 YENEEA. Trimming pared 5 bases from V and 4 bases from J, leaving 18 bases between. The DNA for the CDR3 is TGTGCCAGCAGCCCAATGGGAGGGGGTTCAGGGGCCAACGTCCTGACTTTC. Translation: CASSPMGGGSGANVLTF.

The J gene is TRBJ2-4, the V gene TRBV5-5; D is perhaps TRBD1 (5 bases). With 1 base removed from V and 8 bases from J, the gap between germline ends came to 10 bases. Germline V gene data show CDR1 as SGHKS and CDR2 as YYEKEE (reference sequence). The CDR3 runs 13 residues. Here the CDR3 reads CASSLRGGDIQYF. CDR3 nucleotides: TGTGCCAGCAGCTTGAGGGGTGGGGACATTCAGTACTTC.

The count of this clone is one. At one boundary the junction diverges from the germline segment, which might be a read error. This chain's CDR3 is CSSSLGSARGGEKLFF. CDR3 sequence (DNA): TGTTCCAGCAGCTTAGGGTCTGCACGGGGAGGTGAAAAACTGTTTTTT. V is TRBV7-9 and J is TRBJ1-4, with D uncertain. This CDR3 comprises 16 residues. Per germline, CDR1 SEHNR and CDR2 FQNEAQ (reference sequence).

This chain uses TRBV29-1 with TRBJ2-3; TRBD2 matches at 10 bases. V was clipped by 6 bases and J by 2 bases; unmatched bases: 11. This CDR3 spans 16 amino acids. Germline CDR1 SQVTM, CDR2 ANQGSEA. The CDR3 loop reads CSVEPRTSGSTDTQYF. DNA for the CDR3: TGCAGCGTAGAACCACGGACTAGCGGATCCACAGATACGCAGTATTTT.

The chain employs TRBV5-1 and TRBJ2-3, with 12 nucleotides matching TRBD2. The trim removed 3 bases at V and 4 bases at J, leaving 6 bases unmatched. The CDR3 runs 16 residues. Germline values: CDR1 SGHRS, CDR2 YFSETQ. The CDR3 DNA reads TGCGCCAGCAGCTCGACTAGCGGGAGTCCTCCAGATACGCAGTATTTT. Its translation is CASSSTSGSPPDTQYF.

Turning to this clone: One end of the junction fails to match germline, which may point to a read error. The gene calls are TRBV5-6 and TRBJ1-1, with D hard to call. This CDR3 region has 13 residues. The V gene's germline CDR1 is SGHDT and CDR2 YYEEEE. DNA of the CDR3: TGTGCCAGCAGCTTTGATGTTAACATTGAAGCTTTCTTT. Its protein product is CASSFDVNIEAFF.

A single count supports this clone. The chain joins TRBV6-6 to TRBJ1-5; D gene ambiguous. Trimming pared 7 bases from V and 0 bases from J, leaving 7 bases between. This CDR3 region has 13 residues. CDR1 is MNHNY and CDR2 is SVGAGI in the germline V gene (reference sequence). CDR3 sequence reads: CASKASSNQPQHF. CDR3 nucleotide sequence: TGTGCCAGCAAAGCGTCTAGCAATCAGCCCCAGCATTTT.

J is TRBJ2-7 and V is TRBV7-2; D might be TRBD1 (6 bases). The CDR3 has 13 amino acids. The germline V gene encodes CDR1 SGHTA and CDR2 FQGNSA. V lost 3 bases, J lost 3 bases, and 9 bases lay in between. The CDR3 region is CASSFGRGYEQYF. CDR3 DNA: TGTGCCAGCAGCTTCGGCAGGGGCTACGAGCAGTACTTC.

J is TRBJ1-5 and V is TRBV19, with D unclear. This CDR3 has 16 amino acids. V was trimmed by 6 bases and J by 1 base, leaving 16 bases between them. Germline values: CDR1 LNHDA, CDR2 SQIVND (reference sequence). In DNA form, the CDR3 reads TGTGCCAGTAGGGACCTACTGGGGAGGAGCAATCAGCCCCAGCATTTT. Protein sequence: CASRDLLGRSNQPQHF.

This clone appeared a few times. The V call is TRBV27, the J call TRBJ1-1, with D perhaps matching TRBD1 (5 bases). From germline, CDR1 is MNHEY and CDR2 SMNVEV (reference sequence). V lost 6 bases and J 7 bases, leaving 18 bases between the germline ends. This CDR3 has 14 residues. CDR3 bases: TGTGCCAGCAGGCCGGGACTTTCCTATGGTGAAGCTTTCTTT. Protein sequence: CASRPGLSYGEAFF.

This clone has only a few counts. The rearrangement uses TRBV28 and TRBJ2-7, with TRBD1 matching 7 bases. This CDR3 spans 13 amino acids. Losses at the gene ends were 3 bases for V and 6 bases for J; bases not matched to a gene: 5. Per the germline V gene, CDR1 is MDHEN and CDR2 is SYDVKM. The CDR3 protein is CASSLTGRPEQYF. In DNA, the CDR3 is TGTGCCAGCAGTTTGACAGGGCGTCCCGAGCAGTACTTC.

This clone was detected once. The chain recombines TRBV7-3 with TRBJ2-2; 9 nucleotides agree with TRBD1. CDR3 length equals 13 residues. The J segment lost 10 bases and the V segment lost 4 bases, leaving 4 bases of the junction unmatched. CDR1 is SGHTA, CDR2 FQGTGA, per germline. This CDR3 reads CASSSGTGLELFF. The CDR3 DNA reads TGTGCCAGCAGCTCAGGGACAGGGTTGGAGCTGTTTTTT.

This clone turned up a few times. The rearrangement links TRBV7-9 to TRBJ2-7, with TRBD2 matching 11 bases. The germline V gene encodes CDR1 SEHNR and CDR2 FQNEAQ (reference sequence). This CDR3 contains 13 residues. The CDR3 sequence: CSGTSGSLYEQYF. CDR3 in DNA: TGTTCCGGAACTAGCGGGAGTCTGTACGAGCAGTACTTC. Full variable domain (outside the CDR3, taken from reference TRBV7-9 and TRBJ2-7): DTGVSQNPRHKITKRGQNVTFRCDPISEHNRLYWYRQTLGQGPEFLTYFQNEAQLEKSRLLSDRFSAERPKGSFSTLEIQRTEQGDSAMYLCSGTSGSLYEQYFGPGTRLTVT.